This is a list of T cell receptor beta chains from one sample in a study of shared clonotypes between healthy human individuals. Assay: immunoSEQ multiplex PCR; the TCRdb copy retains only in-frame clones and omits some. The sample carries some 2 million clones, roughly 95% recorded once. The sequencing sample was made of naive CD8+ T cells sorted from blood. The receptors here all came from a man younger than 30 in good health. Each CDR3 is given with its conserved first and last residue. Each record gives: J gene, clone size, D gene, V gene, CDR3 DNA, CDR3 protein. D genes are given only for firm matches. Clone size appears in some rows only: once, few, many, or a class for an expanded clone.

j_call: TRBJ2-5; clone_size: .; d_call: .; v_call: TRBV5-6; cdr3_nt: TGTGCCAGCAGCAGCTCACAGGGAGCCCTCGGGGAGACCCAGTACTTC; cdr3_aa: CASSSSQGALGETQYF
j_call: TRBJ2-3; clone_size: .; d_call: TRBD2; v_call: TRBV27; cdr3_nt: TGTGCCAGCAGTTACACCGGGACTAGTGGTGCAGATACGCAGTATTTT; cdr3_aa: CASSYTGTSGADTQYF
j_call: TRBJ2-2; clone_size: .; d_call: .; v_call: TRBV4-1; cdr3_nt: TGCGCCAGCCGGGCAGGGATGAACACCGGGGAGCTGTTTTTT; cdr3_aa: CASRAGMNTGELFF
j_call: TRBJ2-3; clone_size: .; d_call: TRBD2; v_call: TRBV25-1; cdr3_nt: TGTGTCAGCGGGACTAGCGGCACAGATACGCAGTATTTT; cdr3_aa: CVSGTSGTDTQYF
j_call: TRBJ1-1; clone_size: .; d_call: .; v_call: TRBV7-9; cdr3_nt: TGTGCCAGCAGCCTCAGTGTAACTGAAGCTTTCTTT; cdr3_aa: CASSLSVTEAFF
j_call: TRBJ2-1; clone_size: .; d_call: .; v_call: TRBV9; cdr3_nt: TGTGCCAGCAGCGTAGAGTCTCTAGAAGGGGTCTACAATGAGCAGTTCTTC; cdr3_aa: CASSVESLEGVYNEQFF
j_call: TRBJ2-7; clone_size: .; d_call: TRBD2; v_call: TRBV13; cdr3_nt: TGTGCCAGCAGCCTAGGGACTAGTGGGGCCTACGAGCAGTACTTC; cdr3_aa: CASSLGTSGAYEQYF
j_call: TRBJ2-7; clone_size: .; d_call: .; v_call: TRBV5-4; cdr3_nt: TGTGCCAGCAGCTTGGACTCGTCATCCTACGAGCAGTACTTC; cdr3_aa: CASSLDSSSYEQYF
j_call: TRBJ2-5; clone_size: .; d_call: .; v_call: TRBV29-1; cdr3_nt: TGCAGCGGCCAGGGGGAGACCCAGTACTTC; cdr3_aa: CSGQGETQYF
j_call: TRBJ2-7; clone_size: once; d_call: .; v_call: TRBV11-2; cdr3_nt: TGTGCCAGCAGCTTTGGAGGGATCTCCTACGAGCAGTACTTC; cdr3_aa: CASSFGGISYEQYF
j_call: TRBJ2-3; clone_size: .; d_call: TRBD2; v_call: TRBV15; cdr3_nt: TGTGCCACCAGCAGAGATACCTCTAGCGGGAGTGCTAGCACAGATACGCAGTATTTT; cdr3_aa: CATSRDTSSGSASTDTQYF
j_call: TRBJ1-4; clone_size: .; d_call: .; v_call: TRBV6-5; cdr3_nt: TGTGCCAGCAGTTACAGGGAGAATGAAAAACTGTTTTTT; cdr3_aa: CASSYRENEKLFF
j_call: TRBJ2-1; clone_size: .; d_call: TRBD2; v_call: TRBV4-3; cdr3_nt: TGCGCCAGCAGCCATACGGGAGGGCCCTTCTTCTTC; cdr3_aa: CASSHTGGPFFF
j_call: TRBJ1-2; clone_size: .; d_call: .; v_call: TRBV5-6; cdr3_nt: TGTGCCAGCAGCTCAGACAGCATCTATGGCTACACCTTC; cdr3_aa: CASSSDSIYGYTF
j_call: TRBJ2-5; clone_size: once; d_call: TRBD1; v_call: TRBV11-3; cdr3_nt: TGTGCCAGCGGCTTACAGGGGGAAGAGACCCAGTACTTC; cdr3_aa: CASGLQGEETQYF
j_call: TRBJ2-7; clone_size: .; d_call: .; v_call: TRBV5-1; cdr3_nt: TGCGCCAGCAGCTTGGTCACGGCCTACGAGCAGTACTTC; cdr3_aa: CASSLVTAYEQYF
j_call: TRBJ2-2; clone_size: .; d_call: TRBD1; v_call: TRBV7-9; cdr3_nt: TGTGCCAGCAGCTTGGAGACAGGGGCCCCCGGGGAGCTGTTTTTT; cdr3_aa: CASSLETGAPGELFF
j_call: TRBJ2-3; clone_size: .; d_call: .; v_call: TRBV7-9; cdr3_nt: TGTGCCAGCAGCATCTCCGCTCCGGGACCACCCACAGATACGCAGTATTTT; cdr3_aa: CASSISAPGPPTDTQYF
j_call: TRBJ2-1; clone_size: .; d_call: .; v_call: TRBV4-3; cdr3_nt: TGCGCCAGCAGCCAGTTTGGGACTGATCTGTACAATGAGCAGTTCTTC; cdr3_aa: CASSQFGTDLYNEQFF
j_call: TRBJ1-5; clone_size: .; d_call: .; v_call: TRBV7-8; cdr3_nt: TGTGCCAGCAGCCCAACGGGCTCCCCAGCAGATCAGCCCCAGCATTTT; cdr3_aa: CASSPTGSPADQPQHF
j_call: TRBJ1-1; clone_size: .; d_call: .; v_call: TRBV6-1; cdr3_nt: TGTGCCAGCAGTCCAGGATCCGTGCAGACTGAAGCTTTCTTT; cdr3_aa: CASSPGSVQTEAFF
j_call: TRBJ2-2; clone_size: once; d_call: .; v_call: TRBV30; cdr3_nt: TGTGCCCGTCAGGGGGGTACGACCGGGGAGCTGTTTTTT; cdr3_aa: CARQGGTTGELFF
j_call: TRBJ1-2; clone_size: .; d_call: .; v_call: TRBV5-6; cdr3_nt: TGTGCCAGCAGCTTGGCCGAAGGAGCTAACTATGGCTACACCTTC; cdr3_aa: CASSLAEGANYGYTF
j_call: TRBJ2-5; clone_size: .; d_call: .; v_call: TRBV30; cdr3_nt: TGTGCCTGGAGGGACAATAGGGCCCAGTACTTC; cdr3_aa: CAWRDNRAQYF
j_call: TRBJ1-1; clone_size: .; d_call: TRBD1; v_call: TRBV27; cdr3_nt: TGTGCCAGCAATCCGACAGGGACCGACACTGAAGCTTTCTTT; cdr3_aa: CASNPTGTDTEAFF
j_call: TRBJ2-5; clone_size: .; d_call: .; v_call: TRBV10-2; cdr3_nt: TGCGCCAGCAGTGAGGTGGGTTTCGAGACCCAGTACTTC; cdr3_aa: CASSEVGFETQYF
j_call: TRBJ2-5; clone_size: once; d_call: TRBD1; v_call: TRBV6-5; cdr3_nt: TGTGCCAGCAGTCCGGGACAGTTTGTTGAAGAGACCCAGTACTTC; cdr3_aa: CASSPGQFVEETQYF
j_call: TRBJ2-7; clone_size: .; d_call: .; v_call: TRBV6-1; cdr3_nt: TGTGCCAGCAGTGAATGGCAGGGAGACTCCTACGAGCAGTACTTC; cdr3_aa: CASSEWQGDSYEQYF
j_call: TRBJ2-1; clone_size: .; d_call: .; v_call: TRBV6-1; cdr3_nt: TGTGCCAGCCTCTGGTCGGGGGAGCAGTTCTTC; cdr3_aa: CASLWSGEQFF
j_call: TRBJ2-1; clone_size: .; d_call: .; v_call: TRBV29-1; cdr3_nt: TGCAGCGTTGTAGGTGACTTCTCCTCCTACAATGAGCAGTTCTTC; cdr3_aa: CSVVGDFSSYNEQFF
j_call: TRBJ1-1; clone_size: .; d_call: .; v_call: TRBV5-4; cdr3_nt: TGTGCCAGCAGCTTTGCCGGGGGAAACACTGAAGCTTTCTTT; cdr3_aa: CASSFAGGNTEAFF
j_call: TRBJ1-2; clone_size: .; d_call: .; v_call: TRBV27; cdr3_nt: TGTGCCAGCAGTTACAAGGGGTACTATGGCTACACCTTC; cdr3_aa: CASSYKGYYGYTF
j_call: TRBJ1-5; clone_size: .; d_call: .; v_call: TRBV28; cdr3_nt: TGTGCCAGCAGTTCAAGCTGGGAGGGCGTAAGGAATCAGCCCCAGCATTTT; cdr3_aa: CASSSSWEGVRNQPQHF
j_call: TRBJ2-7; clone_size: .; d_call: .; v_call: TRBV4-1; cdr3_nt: TGCGCCAGCAGCCAAGGGGGGTCCAGTCTAGTTCGGTACTTC; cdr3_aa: CASSQGGSSLVRYF
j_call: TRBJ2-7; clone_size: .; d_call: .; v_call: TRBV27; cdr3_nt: TGTGCCAGCAGCACTCATTTACCTTACGCCTACGAGCAGTACTTC; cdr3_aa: CASSTHLPYAYEQYF
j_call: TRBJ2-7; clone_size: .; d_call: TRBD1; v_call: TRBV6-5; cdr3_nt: TGTGCCAGCAGTTTCGGACAGGGTACCTACGAGCAGTACTTC; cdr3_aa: CASSFGQGTYEQYF
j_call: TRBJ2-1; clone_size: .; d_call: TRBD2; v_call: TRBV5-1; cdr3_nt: TGCGCCAGCAGCGGGGGACTAGCGGGGCAACTCTCCTACAATGAGCAGTTCTTC; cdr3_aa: CASSGGLAGQLSYNEQFF
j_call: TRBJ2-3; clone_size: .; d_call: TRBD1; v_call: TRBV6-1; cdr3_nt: TGTGCCAGCCAAACGACAGGGGGCACAGATACGCAGTATTTT; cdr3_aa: CASQTTGGTDTQYF
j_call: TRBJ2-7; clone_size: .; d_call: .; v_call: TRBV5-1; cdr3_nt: TGCGCCAGCAGCTCACAATACGACGAGCAGTACTTC; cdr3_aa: CASSSQYDEQYF
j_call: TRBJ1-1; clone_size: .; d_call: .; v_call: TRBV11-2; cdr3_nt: TGTGCCAGCAGCTTCAGTGGGGGATCGGAAGCTTTCTTT; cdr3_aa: CASSFSGGSEAFF